This T cell receptor beta chain was found in a study of blood T cell repertoires in COVID-19 (dated by TCRdb to 2020 to 2022). Regarding the study in general: Collaborator samples came from the United States, Italy and Spain and covered acute and convalescent phases of COVID-19. The prospective study material was composed of cDNA or gDNA derived from T cells, B-cell-depleted T cells, or PBMCs. Deeply sampled blood TCRbeta repertoires from subjects exposed to, actively infected with, or recovered from COVID-19 were included in the dataset. The repertoires were made available in a free public database intended to serve as a resource for research on the immune response to SARS-CoV-2. The samples were drawn from two sources: the first 160 participants of the ongoing ImmuneRACE study, and fewer than 1,500 subjects contributed by 6 global collaborators. Sample metadata almost always included a de-identified subject ID, COVID-19 status, age in years and sex. HLA class I and class II types, where available, came from metadata supplied by the sample provider rather than from assay-based typing. Study-wide findings and limitations: The quantity of clinical and demographic metadata differed by source and by participant and was supplied without curation.

TCRbeta CDR3 regions were amplified from genomic DNA using the immunoSEQ Assay, a bias-controlled multiplex PCR. In the paper's pipeline: Within the assay, amplification of reference gene primers was used to estimate how many nucleated cells each sample contained. To quantify the absolute abundance of each unique TCRbeta CDR3 rearrangement, sequence reads were collapsed and filtered. For each sample, productive Simpson clonality was calculated as the square root of Simpson's diversity index over productive rearrangements. TCRdb provides this immuneACCESS table in a form limited to in-frame rearrangements. Some clones are lacking; in checked studies, under half of them reflect an unresolved V gene, and why the rest are absent is not known. The D gene and trimming were derived from the DNA, and the V and J assignments and clone size from that table. In all, the sample holds 60,000 to 90,000 clones, and around 84% of those were seen once. The leading ten clones occupy 3% to 4% of the sample.

The germline V gene provides CDR1 SGHAT and CDR2 FQNNGV. V has 6 bases trimmed and J has 4 bases trimmed; junction bases matching no gene number 8. The CDR3 contains 15 residues, cysteine and phenylalanine counted. Of the read, only the CDR3 DNA is kept; its 45 bases are in frame from base 1. Comment on this clone: Its antigen is still unknown. Qualities for individual bases were not recorded, and no much larger clone is one base off.

Each collaborating institution followed its own protocols to collect whole blood in K2EDTA tubes. For TCRbeta analysis, collaborators shipped samples as frozen whole blood, isolated PBMCs, or DNA extracted from either of those sample types. Specimen: peripheral blood. The sequence came from a man aged 45-65 years with acute or convalescent COVID-19. The rearranged chain carries TRBV11-2 and TRBJ2-5; 10 bases in the middle match TRBD1. The CDR3 protein: CASSQPRDRGETQYF. The base sequence is TGTGCCAGCAGTCAACCTAGGGACAGGGGAGAGACCCAGTACTTC.